The 11 T cell receptor beta chains in this list originate from one sample, sequenced in a study of Tregs in tolerant kidney transplant recipients. Recipients received nonmyeloablative bone marrow transplants from related graft donors, with transient mixed chimerism. Method: immunoSEQ multiplex PCR; TCRdb's copy keeps in-frame clones and lacks some. Recorded for this sample: around 33,000 clones. The input for sequencing was CD4+ T cells from blood (PBMCs), taken 24 months after the transplant. These TCRs come from a human patient who received a combined kidney and bone marrow transplant. Some T cells may trace back to the graft donor.

Concerning this clone: From the germline J gene comes the end of the CDR3, since the read stops 3 residues before it. The V gene is TRBV5-1, the J gene TRBJ1-6; D is perhaps TRBD1 (6 bases). Germline V CDR1 and CDR2: SGHRS, YFSETQ. V was cut by 4 bases and J by 5 bases, with 10 bases left in between. This CDR3 comprises 14 residues. The covered CDR3 bases are TGCGCCAGCAGCCTAGACAGGAATAATTCACCC. This encodes CASSLDRNNSP. The CDR3 in full is CASSLDRNNSPLHF.

To note about this clone: The read finishes 3 residues shy of the CDR3 end, and the germline J gene is used to complete it. V and J are TRBV7-6 and TRBJ2-3; 7 positions agree with TRBD1. CDR1 is SGHVS, CDR2 FNYEAQ, per germline. Losses at the gene ends were 6 bases for V and 0 bases for J; bases not matched to a gene: 9. The CDR3 runs to 16 residues. This CDR3 reads CASRPTGAPSTDTQYF. The part of the CDR3 DNA that was read is TGTGCCAGCAGACCCACAGGGGCCCCAAGCACAGATACG. Using reference TRBV7-6 and TRBJ2-3 for the parts outside the CDR3, the full variable domain is GAGVSQSPRYKVTKRGQDVALRCDPISGHVSLYWYRQALGQGPEFLTYFNYEAQQDKSGLPNDRFSAERPEGSISTLTIQRTEQRDSAMYRCASRPTGAPSTDTQYFGPGTRLTVL.

With respect to this clone: Read data end 3 residues before the CDR3 end; the end is taken from the germline J gene. The chain has TRBV20-1 and TRBJ2-1; 8 bases are shared with TRBD2. Germline-derived CDR1 and CDR2 are DFQATT and SNEGSKA (reference sequence). The trim removed 3 bases at V and 1 base at J, leaving 2 bases unmatched. The CDR3 covers 14 residues. CDR3 bases read: TGCAGTGCTAGCGGCGGGAGGTCCTACAATGAG. Protein sequence: CSASGGRSYNE. The full CDR3 protein reads CSASGGRSYNEQFF.

For this clone: The CDR3 is cut off 3 residues early in the read; its end comes from the germline J gene. The chain is built from TRBV19 and TRBJ2-7; 9 bases match TRBD1. CDR3 length: 12 residues. V trimming: 8 bases; J trimming: 3 bases; junction bases outside the gene matches: 2. CDR1 is LNHDA and CDR2 is SQIVND in the germline V gene (reference sequence). CDR3 bases read: TGTGCCAGTGGGGGACAGGGCTACGAG. This sequence encodes CASGGQGYE. The full CDR3 sequence reads CASGGQGYEQYF.

Remarks on this clone: Sequencing ends 3 residues short of the CDR3 end; the germline J gene provides the rest. The chain recombines TRBV20-1 with TRBJ2-7; 15 bases align to TRBD2. With 5 bases clipped from V and 4 bases from J, the junction kept 3 bases outside the gene matches. CDR3 size: 14 residues. CDR1 is DFQATT and CDR2 is SNEGSKA in the germline V gene (reference sequence). The CDR3 spells CSAPGLAGGYEQYF. The part of the CDR3 DNA that was read is TGCAGTGCTCCCGGACTAGCGGGAGGGTACGAG.

Points on this clone: The read terminates 3 residues ahead of where the CDR3 ends, so the germline J gene completes it. The V call is TRBV5-1, the J call TRBJ2-7; D remains ambiguous. The germline CDR1 and CDR2 sequences are SGHRS and YFSETQ. V shed 0 bases and J shed 4 bases, with 5 bases lying between them. This CDR3 contains 12 residues. CDR3: CASSLEGYEQYF. The part of the CDR3 DNA that was read is TGCGCCAGCAGCTTGGAGGGTTACGAG.

As regards this clone: The read terminates 3 residues ahead of where the CDR3 ends, so the germline J gene completes it. The chain couples TRBV30 to TRBJ1-1; 8 bases fit TRBD1. The V and J ends lost 2 bases and 1 base, in that order; junction bases with no gene match: 3. Looked up from germline, CDR1 is GTSNPN and CDR2 is SVGIG (reference sequence). CDR3 length: 14 amino acids. The CDR3 spells CAWSHGTGNTEAFF. The CDR3 DNA, read in part, is TGTGCCTGGAGTCACGGGACAGGGAACACTGAA.

About this clone itself: Read sequence stops 3 residues before the CDR3 end, and the germline J gene provides the missing end. The chain couples TRBV7-6 to TRBJ2-3, with 7 positions matching TRBD1. Germline loops: CDR1 SGHVS, CDR2 FNYEAQ. Losses at the gene ends were 0 bases for V and 2 bases for J; bases not matched to a gene: 5. This CDR3 contains 16 residues. Incomplete CDR3 DNA: TGTGCCAGCAGCTTAGCTCCGGGACAGACCACAGATACG. Translating it yields CASSLAPGQTTDT. The whole CDR3 sequence reads CASSLAPGQTTDTQYF. The complete variable domain, with remaining parts taken from reference TRBV7-6 and TRBJ2-3, reads GAGVSQSPRYKVTKRGQDVALRCDPISGHVSLYWYRQALGQGPEFLTYFNYEAQQDKSGLPNDRFSAERPEGSISTLTIQRTEQRDSAMYRCASSLAPGQTTDTQYFGPGTRLTVL.

Details on this clone: The read stops 3 residues short of the end of the CDR3; the missing end is completed from the germline J gene. V and J are TRBV20-1 and TRBJ2-7, with 8 bases matching TRBD1. The CDR3 has 13 amino acids. CDR1 and CDR2 (germline): DFQATT, SNEGSKA (reference sequence). J lost 0 bases, V lost 7 bases, and 5 bases had no gene match. The CDR3 DNA, read in part, is TGCAGTGTCTGGACAGGGACCTCCTACGAG. Protein: CSVWTGTSYE. The full CDR3 protein is CSVWTGTSYEQYF.

A remark on this clone: The read finishes 3 residues shy of the CDR3 end, and the germline J gene is used to complete it. The chain joins TRBV5-1 to TRBJ1-4; 8 bases align to TRBD1. The V segment lost 3 bases and the J segment 8 bases; nucleotides outside the gene matches: 3. Germline-derived CDR1 and CDR2 are SGHRS and YFSETQ. The CDR3 is 13 residues long. CDR3 DNA, as far as it was read: TGCGCCAGCAGCTCCGGGACAGGAGAAAAA. It yields the protein CASSSGTGEK. The CDR3 as a whole reads CASSSGTGEKLFF.

Note on this clone: The CDR3 end falls 3 residues outside the read, so it is completed with the germline J gene. The chain carries TRBV6-4 and TRBJ2-3, with D maybe TRBD1 (7 bases). The CDR3 consists of 16 residues. CDR1 and CDR2 (germline): MRHNA, SNTAGT. Trimming removed 0 bases at V and 5 bases at J, with 15 bases between. The CDR3 loop is CASSDSSGGGIDTQYF. Incomplete CDR3 DNA: TGTGCCAGCAGTGACTCGTCAGGGGGAGGCATAGATACG.